This T cell receptor beta chain was recovered during a study of control samples from healthy donors and cancer patients (dated by TCRdb to 2020 to 2021). As encoded in the germline V gene, CDR1 is SGHAT while CDR2 is FQNNGV. The CDR3 runs 14 residues from the cysteine to the phenylalanine. The CDR3 DNA has 42 bases and is translated from base 1. The junction shows trimming of 0 bases on V and 5 bases on J, plus 10 bases between the germline ends. In this sample, this clone turned up a few times. Its binding antigen is unknown. No clone much larger than this one lies a single base away; base qualities are absent. The library was obtained by the immunoSEQ multiplex PCR assay. The table was pulled from immuneACCESS by TCRdb, which kept in-frame rearrangements only. Such tables lose some clones; where checked, under half of the loss comes from unresolved V genes, and the rest has no known cause. This sample holds about 100,000 clones; 85% to 95% were observed only once. Approximately 8% of the sample rests with the top ten.

This chain is built from TRBV11-2 and TRBJ1-1, with no reliable assignment of the D segment. The sequence derives from a man aged 18 to 35 in good health. The sequenced sample consisted of blood. The nucleotides are TGTGCCAGCAGCTTAGATGGGTTTGGAACTGAAGCTTTCTTT. It specifies CASSLDGFGTEAFF.